The present T cell receptor (beta chain) was sequenced within a study of blood T cells in healthy people across ages. Donors were systemically healthy Caucasian individuals from Russia aged 6 to 90 years. A word on this clonotype: What it binds is unknown.

Between the trimmed V and J ends, which lost 5 bases and 6 bases, there was a span of 9 bases. This CDR3 has 12 residues. Next came a second PCR, run for about 7 to 12 cycles, which used a sample-barcoded 5' primer along with a J-beta primer mix. With 12 random nucleotides, a template-switch adaptor tagged each individual cDNA molecule. A single record per CDR3 protein comes from TCRdb applying MiXCR to the 5' RACE reads. The sample includes approximately 1.5 million distinct CDR3 sequences, roughly 32% of them seen just once. Findings and caveats of the study: No conclusive comparison of naive versus antigen-experienced cells was possible with unsorted PBMCs. Roughly linear declines in TCR beta diversity per million T cells occurred with age.

The chain combines TRBV12-3 or TRBV12-4 with TRBJ2-3; D gene unclear. This sequence originates from a woman aged 25 to 45 in good health. Source material: blood. The CDR3 DNA reads as TGTGCCAGCAGTATGGGAAGCGATACGCAGTATTTT. It is translated as CASSMGSDTQYF.